One sample yielded the 9 T cell receptor beta chains listed below, sequenced in a study of shared clonotypes between healthy human individuals. Assay: immunoSEQ multiplex PCR; the TCRdb copy retains only in-frame clones and omits some. Here the sample spans roughly 2.5 million clones, 90% to 95% being singletons. The sequenced sample was naive CD4+ T cells sorted from blood. Indicated subset: CD45RA+ positively selected. These receptors originate from a man aged 18-30 years in good health.

The rearrangement links TRBV7-2 to TRBJ2-2, with D possibly being TRBD1 (6 bases). Deletions cut 5 bases from V and 1 base from J, with 11 bases between. There are 15 residues in the CDR3. Germline CDR1 reads SGHTA; CDR2 reads FQGNSA. This CDR3 reads CASSEWTENTGELFF. CDR3 in DNA: TGTGCCAGCAGCGAATGGACAGAGAACACCGGGGAGCTGTTTTTT.

The table lists this clone with a count of one. The gene calls are TRBV6-6 and TRBJ1-5; no definite D call. The V gene's germline CDR1 is MNHNY and CDR2 SVGAGI (reference sequence). There are 16 residues in the CDR3. Deletions cut 2 bases from V and 3 bases from J, with 14 bases between. CDR3 protein: CASSYRIYSDNQPQHF. The CDR3 DNA is TGTGCCAGCAGTTACAGGATCTACAGCGACAATCAGCCCCAGCATTTT.

V gene TRBV6-6 combines with J gene TRBJ2-7; 8 bases fit TRBD2. V lost 6 bases and J lost 0; bases outside the gene matches: 7. Germline V gives CDR1 MNHNY, CDR2 SVGAGI (reference sequence). The CDR3 has 15 residues. The CDR3, as DNA: TGTGCCAGCAGCTCTAGCGGGCATGGCTCCTACGAGCAGTACTTC. Translated, it gives CASSSSGHGSYEQYF.

The chain employs TRBV10-1 and TRBJ1-4, with D perhaps TRBD1 (5 bases). V was pared by 3 bases and J by 3 bases, with 14 bases between. The CDR3 covers 16 residues. Germline CDR1 reads WNHNN; CDR2 reads SYGVQD (reference sequence). The CDR3 region is CASSDGADGPNEKLFF. The CDR3 coding sequence is TGCGCCAGCAGTGATGGGGCGGACGGACCTAATGAAAAACTGTTTTTT.

The chain carries TRBV19 and TRBJ2-5; 10 bases match TRBD2. The germline V gene has CDR1 LNHDA and CDR2 SQIVND (reference sequence). V trimming: 5 bases; J trimming: 5 bases; junction bases outside the gene matches: 8. This CDR3 is built from 15 residues. The CDR3 coding sequence is TGTGCCAGTAGTGAAACTAGCGGGAACGGGGAGACCCAGTACTTC. Encoded protein: CASSETSGNGETQYF.

The chain couples TRBV10-3 to TRBJ1-6, with TRBD1 matching 7 bases. Germline assignment: CDR1 ENHRY and CDR2 SYGVKD. This CDR3 is built from 12 residues. The V segment lost 4 bases and the J segment 14 bases; nucleotides outside the gene matches: 5. The CDR3 loop is CAISVKGAALHF. CDR3 DNA: TGTGCCATCAGTGTTAAGGGGGCAGCCCTCCACTTT.

The chain couples TRBV6-1 to TRBJ1-2; 7 bases fit TRBD1. The V gene's germline CDR1 is MNHNS and CDR2 SASEGT. V gave up 4 bases and J gave up 2 bases; unmatched junction bases: 4. The CDR3 sequence is 14 residues long. The CDR3 loop reads CASSGPTGNYGYTF. The CDR3 DNA reads as TGTGCCAGCAGTGGACCGACAGGGAACTATGGCTACACCTTC.

CDR3 residues: CSVEEASFGNEQYF. The DNA for the CDR3 is TGCAGCGTTGAAGAGGCCAGTTTCGGCAACGAGCAGTACTTC. This chain uses TRBV29-1 with TRBJ2-7; D is unclear. The CDR3 consists of 14 residues. The V and J ends lost 0 bases and 5 bases respectively, with 14 bases between them. From germline, CDR1 is SQVTM and CDR2 ANQGSEA.

The CDR3 bases are TGCGCCAGCAGCTTGGCCAACGTAGCCTTTAGCACAGATACGCAGTATTTT. Translating it yields CASSLANVAFSTDTQYF. This chain connects TRBV5-1 to TRBJ2-3; D not certain. This CDR3 is built from 17 residues. Trimming removed 0 bases from V and 0 bases from J, with 14 bases in between. Germline assignment: CDR1 SGHRS and CDR2 YFSETQ. Combining the CDR3 with reference TRBV5-1 and TRBJ2-3 gives the whole variable domain KAGVTQTPRYLIKTRGQQVTLSCSPISGHRSVSWYQQTPGQGLQFLFEYFSETQRNKGNFPGRFSGRQFSNSRSEMNVSTLELGDSALYLCASSLANVAFSTDTQYFGPGTRLTVL.